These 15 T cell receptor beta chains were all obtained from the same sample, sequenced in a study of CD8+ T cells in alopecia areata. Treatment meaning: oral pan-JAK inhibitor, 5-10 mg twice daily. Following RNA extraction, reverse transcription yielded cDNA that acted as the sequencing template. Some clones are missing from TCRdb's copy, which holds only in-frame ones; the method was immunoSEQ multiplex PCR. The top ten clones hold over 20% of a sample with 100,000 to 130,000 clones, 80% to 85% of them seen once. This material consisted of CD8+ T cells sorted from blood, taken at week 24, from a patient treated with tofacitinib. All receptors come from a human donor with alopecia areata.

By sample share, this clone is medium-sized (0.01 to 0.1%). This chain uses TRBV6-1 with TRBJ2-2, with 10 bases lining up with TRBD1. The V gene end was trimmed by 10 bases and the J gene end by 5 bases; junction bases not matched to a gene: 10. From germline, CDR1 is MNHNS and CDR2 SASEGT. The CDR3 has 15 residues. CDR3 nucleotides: TGTGCCACCGAGATAGGGACAGGGGAGACCGGGGAGCTGTTTTTT. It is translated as CATEIGTGETGELFF.

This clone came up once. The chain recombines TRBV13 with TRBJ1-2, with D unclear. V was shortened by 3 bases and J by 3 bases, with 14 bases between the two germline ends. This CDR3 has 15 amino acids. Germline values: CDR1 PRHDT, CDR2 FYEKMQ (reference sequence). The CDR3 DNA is TGTGCCAGCAGCTTGTTCGCGGGAACCCACTATGGCTACACCTTC. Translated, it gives CASSLFAGTHYGYTF.

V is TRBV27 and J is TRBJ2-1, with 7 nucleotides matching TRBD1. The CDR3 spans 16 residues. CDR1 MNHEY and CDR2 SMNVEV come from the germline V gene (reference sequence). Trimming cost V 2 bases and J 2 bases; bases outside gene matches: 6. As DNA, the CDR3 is TGTGCCAGCAGTTTAAGTCCGACAGGGCCCTACAATGAGCAGTTCTTC. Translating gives CASSLSPTGPYNEQFF.

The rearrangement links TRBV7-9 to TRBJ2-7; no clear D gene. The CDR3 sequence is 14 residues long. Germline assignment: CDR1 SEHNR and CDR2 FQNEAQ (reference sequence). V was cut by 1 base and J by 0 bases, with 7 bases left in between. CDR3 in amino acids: CASSLVGNSYEQYF. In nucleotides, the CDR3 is TGTGCCAGCAGCTTAGTAGGGAACTCCTACGAGCAGTACTTC. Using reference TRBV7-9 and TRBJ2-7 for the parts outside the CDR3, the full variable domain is DTGVSQNPRHKITKRGQNVTFRCDPISEHNRLYWYRQTLGQGPEFLTYFQNEAQLEKSRLLSDRFSAERPKGSFSTLEIQRTEQGDSAMYLCASSLVGNSYEQYFGPGTRLTVT.

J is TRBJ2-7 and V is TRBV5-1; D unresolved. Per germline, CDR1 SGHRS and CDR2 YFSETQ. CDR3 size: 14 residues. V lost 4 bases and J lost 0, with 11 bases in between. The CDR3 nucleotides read TGCGCCAGCAGCATCGACGGATTCTCCTACGAGCAGTACTTC. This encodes CASSIDGFSYEQYF.

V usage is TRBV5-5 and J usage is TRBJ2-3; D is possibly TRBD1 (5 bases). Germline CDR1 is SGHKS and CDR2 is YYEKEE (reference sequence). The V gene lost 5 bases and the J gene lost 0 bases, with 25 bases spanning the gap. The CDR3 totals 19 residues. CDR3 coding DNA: TGTGCCAGCAGAGGGTACGGACACCCCAGGCCTACTAGCACAGATACGCAGTATTTT. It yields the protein CASRGYGHPRPTSTDTQYF.

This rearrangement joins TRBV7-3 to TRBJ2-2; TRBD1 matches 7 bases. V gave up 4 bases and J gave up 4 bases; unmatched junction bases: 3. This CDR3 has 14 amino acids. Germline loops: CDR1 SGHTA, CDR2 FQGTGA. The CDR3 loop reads CASSSWDSTGELFF. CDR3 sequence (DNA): TGTGCCAGCAGCTCCTGGGACAGCACCGGGGAGCTGTTTTTT. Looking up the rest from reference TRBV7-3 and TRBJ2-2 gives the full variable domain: GAGVSQTPSNKVTEKGKYVELRCDPISGHTALYWYRQSLGQGPEFLIYFQGTGAADDSGLPNDRFFAVRPEGSVSTLKIQRTERGDSAVYLCASSSWDSTGELFFGEGSRLTVL.

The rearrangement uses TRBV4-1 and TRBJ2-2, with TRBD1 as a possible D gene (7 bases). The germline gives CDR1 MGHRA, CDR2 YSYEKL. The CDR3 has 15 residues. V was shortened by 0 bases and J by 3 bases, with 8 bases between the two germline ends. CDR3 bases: TGCGCCAGCAGCCAAGACAGGGGGGACACCGGGGAGCTGTTTTTT. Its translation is CASSQDRGDTGELFF.

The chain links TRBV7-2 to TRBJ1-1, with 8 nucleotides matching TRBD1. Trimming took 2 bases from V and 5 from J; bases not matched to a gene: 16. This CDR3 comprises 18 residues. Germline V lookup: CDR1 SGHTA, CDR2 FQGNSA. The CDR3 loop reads CASSLISDGAGGYTEAFF. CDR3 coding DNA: TGTGCCAGCAGCTTAATAAGCGATGGGGCAGGGGGCTATACTGAAGCTTTCTTT.

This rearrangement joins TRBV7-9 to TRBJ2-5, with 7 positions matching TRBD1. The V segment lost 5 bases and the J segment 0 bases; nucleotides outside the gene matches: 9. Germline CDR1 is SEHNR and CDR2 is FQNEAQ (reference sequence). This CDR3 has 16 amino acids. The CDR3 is CASSPRTGPYQETQYF. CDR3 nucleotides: TGTGCCAGCAGCCCTCGGACAGGACCGTACCAAGAGACCCAGTACTTC. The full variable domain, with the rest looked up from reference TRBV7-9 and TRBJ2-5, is DTGVSQNPRHKITKRGQNVTFRCDPISEHNRLYWYRQTLGQGPEFLTYFQNEAQLEKSRLLSDRFSAERPKGSFSTLEIQRTEQGDSAMYLCASSPRTGPYQETQYFGPGTRLLVL.

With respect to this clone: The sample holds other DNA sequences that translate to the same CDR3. CDR3 amino acids: CASSQEGYEQYF. The CDR3 region has the DNA TGCGCCAGCAGCCAAGAAGGCTACGAGCAGTACTTC. The V call is TRBV4-1, the J call TRBJ2-7; D unresolved. The CDR3 is made up of 12 amino acids. Trimming shortened V by 0 bases and J by 3 bases, and 3 bases separated the two germline ends. CDR1 and CDR2 (germline): MGHRA, YSYEKL.

The CDR3 DNA is TGTGCCAGCAGCTTAGCTAGCGGGGGTTCCAATGAGCAGTTCTTC. This gives the protein CASSLASGGSNEQFF. The chain links TRBV7-3 to TRBJ2-1, with 10 nucleotides matching TRBD2. V dropped 2 bases and J dropped 6; count of bases not matched to a gene: 4. Per the germline V gene, CDR1 is SGHTA and CDR2 is FQGTGA. This CDR3 comprises 15 residues.

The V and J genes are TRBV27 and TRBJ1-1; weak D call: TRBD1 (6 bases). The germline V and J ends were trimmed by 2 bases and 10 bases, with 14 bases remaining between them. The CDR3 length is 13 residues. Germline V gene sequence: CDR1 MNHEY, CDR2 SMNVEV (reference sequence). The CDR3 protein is CASSLKGGGRAFF. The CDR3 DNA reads TGTGCCAGCAGTTTAAAGGGGGGAGGGCGAGCTTTCTTT.

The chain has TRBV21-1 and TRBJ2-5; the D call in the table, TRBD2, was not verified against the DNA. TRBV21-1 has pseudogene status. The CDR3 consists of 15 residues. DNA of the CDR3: TGTGCCAGCAGCAAAGGGCCAGACTCTCGTGTGGCCCAGTACTTC. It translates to CASSKGPDSRVAQYF.

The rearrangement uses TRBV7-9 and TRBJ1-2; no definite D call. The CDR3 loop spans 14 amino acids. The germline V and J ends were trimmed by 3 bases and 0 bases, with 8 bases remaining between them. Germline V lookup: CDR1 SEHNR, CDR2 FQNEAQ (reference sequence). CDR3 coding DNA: TGTGCCAGCAGCTTTTCCACTACTAACTATGGCTACACCTTC. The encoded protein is CASSFSTTNYGYTF.